This is a list of T cell receptor beta chains from one sample in a study of CD8 T cells in Susac syndrome. TCRdb itself ran the immunoSEQ multiplex PCR reads through MiXCR, one entry per CDR3 protein. This repertoire shows about 300,000 distinct CDR3 sequences, about 91% found once; its top ten account for 0.065%. Sequenced sample: CD4+ T cells from PBMCs. The origin of the receptors is a human donor with multiple sclerosis. Both conserved end residues are part of each CDR3. Fields, in order: D gene, J gene, V gene, clone size, CDR3 protein, CDR3 DNA. D genes are given only for firm matches. The size field is filled for only some rows; it gives once, few, many or a size class.

.	TRBJ2-7	TRBV3-1	few	CASSQTRIAYEQYF	TGTGCCAGCAGCCAAACAAGGATTGCCTACGAGCAGTACTTC
.	TRBJ1-1	TRBV10-3	once	CAISDTGSRNTEAFF	TGTGCCATCAGTGATACAGGGTCCCGGAACACTGAAGCTTTCTTT
.	TRBJ1-2	TRBV11-2	.	CASSLGNGYYGYTF	TGTGCCAGCAGCTTAGGAAACGGATACTATGGCTACACCTTC
.	TRBJ1-6	TRBV3-1	.	CASSPVAASYNSPLHF	TGTGCCAGCAGCCCGGTAGCGGCTTCCTATAATTCACCCCTCCACTTT
TRBD2	TRBJ2-7	TRBV7-2	.	CASRRGASGKSSYEQYF	TGTGCCAGCAGGAGAGGCGCTAGCGGGAAGAGCTCCTACGAGCAGTACTTC
.	TRBJ2-7	TRBV5-6	.	CASSLPAGGAEQYF	TGTGCCAGCAGCCTCCCGGCCGGGGGTGCCGAGCAGTACTTC
.	TRBJ2-1	TRBV4-1	.	CASSPTGTDYNEQFF	TGCGCCAGCAGCCCCACCGGGACGGACTACAATGAGCAGTTCTTC
TRBD1	TRBJ2-7	TRBV10-3	.	CAISESAVTSKPGQGISYEQYF	TGTGCCATCAGTGAGTCTGCAGTAACTTCCAAACCGGGACAGGGGATTTCCTACGAGCAGTACTTC
.	TRBJ1-5	TRBV11-2	.	CARGRTKANQPQHF	TGTGCCAGGGGGCGGACTAAAGCCAATCAGCCCCAGCATTTT
.	TRBJ2-5	TRBV20-1	.	CSAPWDAKETQYF	TGCAGTGCTCCTTGGGACGCTAAAGAGACCCAGTACTTC
TRBD2	TRBJ2-7	TRBV15	.	CATSRDRTSGSGRSYEQYF	TGTGCCACCAGCAGAGATAGGACTAGCGGGAGCGGAAGGTCCTACGAGCAGTACTTC
.	TRBJ2-7	TRBV23-1	.	CASSQWSAAEGWSYEQYF	TGCGCCAGCAGTCAATGGTCGGCAGCCGAGGGTTGGTCCTACGAGCAGTACTTC
.	TRBJ1-4	TRBV7-2	.	CASSSGTYYEKLFF	TGTGCCAGCAGCTCCGGGACTTACTATGAAAAACTGTTTTTT
.	TRBJ1-1	TRBV4-1	.	CASSQRGLPIGNTEAFF	TGCGCCAGCAGCCAAAGAGGGCTGCCCATCGGGAACACTGAAGCTTTCTTT
.	TRBJ2-7	TRBV15	.	CATSSRDPRWDF	TGTGCCACCAGCAGCCGGGACCCCCGGTGGGACTTC
TRBD2	TRBJ2-3	TRBV30	.	CAAPGGDGTDTQYF	TGTGCCGCTCCGGGAGGGGATGGCACAGATACGCAGTATTTT
.	TRBJ1-5	TRBV12-3/TRBV12-4	.	CASTDGSSNQPQHF	TGTGCCAGCACGGACGGTTCGAGCAATCAGCCCCAGCATTTT
.	TRBJ1-1	TRBV6-5	.	CASSYLLAGGTEAFF	TGTGCCAGCAGTTACCTTTTGGCCGGCGGCACTGAAGCTTTCTTT
.	TRBJ1-2	TRBV7-2	.	CASSSISGGCTF	TGTGCCAGCAGCAGTATTAGCGGGGGTTGCACCTTC
TRBD1	TRBJ2-7	TRBV19	.	CASSIDRARGSEQYF	TGTGCCAGTAGTATAGATCGGGCCAGGGGGAGCGAGCAGTACTTC
TRBD2	TRBJ2-2	TRBV7-9	.	CATLAARELFF	TGTGCCACGCTAGCGGCCAGGGAGCTGTTTTTT
.	TRBJ1-3	TRBV9	once	CASSPGVSGNTIYF	TGTGCCAGCAGCCCCGGGGTCTCTGGAAACACCATATATTTT
.	TRBJ2-5	TRBV12-3/TRBV12-4	.	CASSFSASKETQYF	TGTGCCAGCAGTTTTAGTGCTAGCAAAGAGACCCAGTACTTC
.	TRBJ2-1	TRBV23-1	.	CASSHGEGANFGYNEQFF	TGCGCCAGCAGTCACGGGGAGGGGGCCAACTTTGGGTACAATGAGCAGTTCTTC
.	TRBJ2-1	TRBV20-1	.	CSASNRRRRNEQFF	TGCAGTGCTAGCAACAGGCGTCGGAGGAATGAGCAGTTCTTC
TRBD2	TRBJ2-7	TRBV28	.	CASSSQVISGRGYEQYF	TGTGCCAGCAGTTCGCAAGTGATTAGCGGGAGAGGATACGAGCAGTACTTC
.	TRBJ2-2	TRBV15	.	CATSRDYRSNTGELFF	TGTGCCACCAGCAGAGATTACCGGTCGAACACCGGGGAGCTGTTTTTT
.	TRBJ2-4	TRBV5-4	once	CASSNLEGVAKNIQYF	TGTGCCAGCAGTAATCTTGAGGGGGTAGCCAAAAACATTCAGTACTTC
.	TRBJ1-5	TRBV2	.	CASNGRTSNQPQHF	TGTGCCAGCAACGGCAGAACAAGCAATCAGCCCCAGCATTTT
.	TRBJ2-4	TRBV20-1	once	CSATRLLNIQYF	TGCAGTGCTACAAGATTACTAAACATTCAGTACTTC
.	TRBJ1-1	TRBV20-1	.	CSAMGTLMNTEAFF	TGCAGTGCTATGGGGACGCTTATGAACACTGAAGCTTTCTTT
.	TRBJ2-7	TRBV7-2	.	CASSSRRGPYEQYF	TGTGCCAGCAGCTCCCGGCGAGGGCCCTACGAGCAGTACTTC
.	TRBJ1-1	TRBV6-6	.	CASSAQGLYEAFF	TGTGCCAGCAGTGCACAGGGCCTCTATGAAGCTTTCTTT
.	TRBJ2-1	TRBV7-2	.	CASSLKGFNEQFF	TGTGCCAGCAGCTTAAAAGGGTTCAATGAGCAGTTCTTC
TRBD1	TRBJ2-7	TRBV12-3/TRBV12-4	.	CASRSPGTGGHEQYF	TGTGCCAGCAGGTCCCCCGGGACAGGGGGCCACGAGCAGTACTTC
.	TRBJ1-1	TRBV12-3/TRBV12-4	.	CASRDLSGGSEAFF	TGTGCCAGCAGAGACCTCTCCGGAGGCTCGGAAGCTTTCTTT
TRBD1	TRBJ1-4	TRBV19	.	CASSIRQGAEKLFF	TGTGCCAGTAGTATTCGGCAGGGGGCGGAAAAACTGTTTTTT
TRBD2	TRBJ2-7	TRBV6-1	.	CASGLALLYEQYF	TGTGCCAGCGGACTAGCGCTTCTGTACGAGCAGTACTTC